Each of the 23 T cell receptor beta chains below was sequenced from the same sample in a study of spatial heterogeneity in lung cancer. General observations from the study: Tumors with more nonsynonymous mutations had more expanded intratumoral alpha and beta TCRs.

Specified time point: sample taken at primary tumor resection. TCRdb used MiXCR to reprocess the 5' RACE reads, holding one entry per CDR3 protein. The sample lists about 10,000 distinct CDR3 sequences; 12% were seen once. Antigens of these TCRs are unknown. Sequenced here: lung tumor tissue, sampled at surgery. All receptors derive from a female donor with early-stage non-small cell lung cancer.

This clonotype came up many times. The V gene is TRBV6-2 or TRBV6-3, the J gene TRBJ1-2, with D maybe TRBD1 (5 bases). Between the trimmed V and J ends, which lost 10 bases and 8 bases, there was a span of 17 bases. From germline, CDR1 is MNHEY and CDR2 SVGEGT. The CDR3 is 12 amino acids. The CDR3 coding sequence is TGTGCCACCAAGAAAACAGGCCCCGGCTACACCTTC. Amino acids: CATKKTGPGYTF.

This clonotype was recorded at least ten times. The genes are TRBV7-6 and TRBJ2-1; 9 positions match TRBD1. CDR3 size: 15 residues. V lost 1 base to trimming and J lost 7 bases; unmatched junction nucleotides: 5. Germline V gene lookup returns CDR1 SGHVS and CDR2 FNYEAQ. CDR3 bases: TGTGCCAGCAGCTTAGTGGGACAGGGTTTTAATGAGCAGTTCTTC. This sequence encodes CASSLVGQGFNEQFF.

Within the sample, this clonotype is medium-sized (0.01 to 0.1%). The CDR3 spells CASSLRRAEQETQYF. CDR3 DNA: TGTGCCAGCAGCTTAAGGAGGGCGGAACAAGAGACCCAGTACTTC. The V gene is TRBV7-2, the J gene TRBJ2-5; D may be TRBD2 (6 bases). The V gene's germline CDR1 is SGHTA and CDR2 FQGNSA. V was clipped by 2 bases and J by 2 bases, with 12 bases between them. This CDR3 is built from 15 residues. Complete variable domain (other parts from reference TRBV7-2 and TRBJ2-5): GAGVSQSPSNKVTEKGKDVELRCDPISGHTALYWYRQSLGQGLEFLIYFQGNSAPDKSGLPSDRFSAERTGGSVSTLTIQRTQQEDSAVYLCASSLRRAEQETQYFGPGTRLLVL.

The V gene is TRBV3-1, the J gene TRBJ1-5; D perhaps matches TRBD1 (6 bases). V lost 1 base and J lost 7, with 17 bases in between. There are 16 residues in the CDR3. CDR1 is LGHDT, CDR2 YNNKEL, per germline (reference sequence). Here the CDR3 DNA reads TGTGCCAGCAGCCAAGGCAGGGGCTCTCGGGGACAGCCCCAGCATTTT. It is translated as CASSQGRGSRGQPQHF.

The chain carries TRBV7-2 and TRBJ2-2, with TRBD1 matching 9 bases. The CDR3 contains 13 residues. V shed 4 bases and J 7 bases; nucleotides not matched to a gene: 1. Germline CDR1 SGHTA, CDR2 FQGNSA. The CDR3 DNA follows: TGTGCCAGCAGCTGGACAGGGGACGGGGAGCTGTTTTTT. The encoded protein is CASSWTGDGELFF.

The V and J genes are TRBV5-4 and TRBJ2-1; 8 positions match TRBD2. CDR1 is SGHNT and CDR2 is YYREEE in the germline V gene (reference sequence). Trimming cost V 0 bases and J 3 bases; bases outside gene matches: 5. The CDR3 consists of 16 residues. The CDR3 DNA is TGTGCCAGCAGCTTGGTACGGGAGGGCAACTACAATGAGCAGTTCTTC. Translated, it gives CASSLVREGNYNEQFF.

There are many counts of this clonotype. J is TRBJ2-3 and V is TRBV5-1, with D perhaps given as TRBD1 or TRBD2 (6 bases each). The CDR3 has 15 amino acids. V was cut by 6 bases and J by 4 bases, with 18 bases left in between. Looked up from germline, CDR1 is SGHRS and CDR2 is YFSETQ. The CDR3 nucleotides are TGCGCCAGCACCGATGCTTTGGGGGGCGCAGATACGCAGTATTTT. Translation gives CASTDALGGADTQYF.

The V gene is TRBV2, the J gene TRBJ1-1; D is ambiguous. V lost 2 bases, J lost 4 bases, and 8 bases lay in between. In germline, CDR1 is SNHLY, CDR2 FYNNEI. CDR3 length equals 13 residues. The CDR3 DNA reads TGTGCCAGCAGTGAACTACCAAGCACTGAAGCTTTCTTT. Translating it yields CASSELPSTEAFF.

As for this clonotype: This could be a read error, since a much larger clone is one nucleotide away. CDR3 DNA: TGCGCCAACAGTTCCGGGTCTCTGGGCGAGCAGTACTTC. Translated, it gives CANSSGSLGEQYF. V gene TRBV5-1 combines with J gene TRBJ2-7; unclear D gene. The CDR3 spans 13 residues. Trimming took off 9 bases at V and 6 bases at J, with 19 bases between the two ends. Germline V lookup: CDR1 SGHRS, CDR2 YFSETQ.

This clonotype has ten or more counts. This chain links TRBV28 with TRBJ2-2; no clear D. Trimming shortened V by 6 bases and J by 6 bases, and 11 bases separated the two germline ends. The CDR3 is 13 amino acids. Germline V lookup: CDR1 MDHEN, CDR2 SYDVKM. This CDR3 is CASSPPPPGELFF. CDR3 in DNA: TGTGCCAGCAGCCCGCCTCCCCCCGGGGAGCTGTTTTTT.

In this sample, this clonotype turned up many times. This rearrangement joins TRBV28 to TRBJ2-7, with D perhaps TRBD1 (6 bases). CDR3 length equals 15 residues. Trimming took off 5 bases at V and 0 bases at J, with 14 bases between the two ends. Germline V gene sequence: CDR1 MDHEN, CDR2 SYDVKM. In DNA form, the CDR3 reads TGTGCCAGCAGTAATACAGGGTTGAGCTCCTACGAGCAGTACTTC. Translation gives CASSNTGLSSYEQYF.

This clonotype is medium-sized within its sample. The chain couples TRBV29-1 to TRBJ1-1, with D perhaps TRBD1 (5 bases). With 0 bases removed from V and 4 bases from J, the gap between germline ends came to 12 bases. In germline, CDR1 is SQVTM, CDR2 ANQGSEA. The CDR3 is 14 amino acids. The CDR3 sequence: CSVEEGGLSTEAFF. CDR3 coding DNA: TGCAGCGTTGAAGAGGGGGGTTTGTCCACTGAAGCTTTCTTT.

A few counts support this clonotype. The chain has TRBV5-1 and TRBJ2-7; 9 bases align to TRBD1. Germline V gene lookup returns CDR1 SGHRS and CDR2 YFSETQ. This CDR3 comprises 15 residues. V dropped 4 bases and J dropped 0; count of bases not matched to a gene: 5. DNA of the CDR3: TGCGCCAGCAGCACAGGGGGCGCGAGCTCCTACGAGCAGTACTTC. Residues: CASSTGGASSYEQYF.

The chain uses TRBV12-5 and TRBJ1-1; 9 bases align to TRBD1. The CDR3 sequence is 15 residues long. Germline trimming cut 6 bases from V and 11 bases from J; bases unmatched to any gene: 16. Looked up from germline, CDR1 is LGHNT and CDR2 is FRNRAP. The CDR3 DNA reads as TGTGCTAGTGGACCAAGTCCCGGGACAGGGTTGGGGGCTTTCTTT. Protein product: CASGPSPGTGLGAFF.

This clonotype was recorded a few times. The CDR3: CAISPGRGDGYTF. DNA of the CDR3: TGTGCCATCAGTCCAGGGAGAGGGGATGGCTACACCTTC. The chain joins TRBV10-3 to TRBJ1-2; a weak D match, TRBD1 (5 bases). This CDR3 is 13 amino acids long. CDR1 is ENHRY, CDR2 SYGVKD, per germline. Trimming took off 5 bases at V and 6 bases at J, with 13 bases between the two ends.

This clonotype was counted ten times or more. The V gene is TRBV6-6, the J gene TRBJ1-1, with D possibly TRBD1 on 5 matching bases. Germline CDR1 is MNHNY and CDR2 is SVGAGI (reference sequence). V was cut by 6 bases and J by 5 bases, with 16 bases left in between. The CDR3 spans 14 residues. DNA for the CDR3: TGTGCCAGCAGCCTAACAGGAGGGTGGACTGAAGCTTTCTTT. Its translation: CASSLTGGWTEAFF.

By proportion, this clonotype is medium-sized. The rearrangement joins TRBV19 to TRBJ1-5, with D uncertain. Germline V CDR1 and CDR2: LNHDA, SQIVND (reference sequence). This CDR3 is 15 amino acids long. Trimming removed 4 bases at V and 4 bases at J, with 14 bases between. CDR3 sequence (DNA): TGTGCCAGTAGTACCGCCCAAGGGAGGAATCAGCCCCAGCATTTT. Protein sequence: CASSTAQGRNQPQHF.

The chain uses TRBV7-6 and TRBJ2-5, with 7 bases that match TRBD2. The germline CDR1 and CDR2 sequences are SGHVS and FNYEAQ. This CDR3 is 17 amino acids long. V lost 4 bases to trimming and J lost 7 bases; unmatched junction nucleotides: 18. The CDR3 region is CASSSTFEGGRPGTQYF. For the CDR3, the DNA is TGTGCCAGCAGCTCAACCTTCGAGGGAGGGCGCCCCGGGACCCAGTACTTC.

By its share, this clonotype is medium-sized. The chain uses TRBV9 and TRBJ2-5, with 8 bases identical to TRBD1. The CDR3 contains 15 residues. Per the germline V gene, CDR1 is SGDLS and CDR2 is YYNGEE. J gave up 2 bases and V 3 bases, and 6 bases lay outside the gene matches. CDR3 coding DNA: TGTGCCAGCAGCGGCGGGACAGGAGGGCAAGAGACCCAGTACTTC. Residues: CASSGGTGGQETQYF.

This clonotype came up a few times. The chain recombines TRBV20-1 with TRBJ2-2; 12 bases map to TRBD2. Trimming cost V 2 bases and J 5 bases; bases outside gene matches: 9. This CDR3 is 17 amino acids long. CDR1 and CDR2 (germline): DFQATT, SNEGSKA (reference sequence). The CDR3 loop reads CSARKGGLAGYTGELFF. The CDR3 coding sequence is TGCAGTGCTAGAAAAGGGGGACTAGCGGGCTATACCGGGGAGCTGTTTTTT.

This chain connects TRBV27 to TRBJ2-3; D possibly corresponds to TRBD1 (6 bases). The CDR3 length is 14 residues. V lost 6 bases, J lost 4 bases, and 14 bases lay in between. Germline V lookup: CDR1 MNHEY, CDR2 SMNVEV (reference sequence). The CDR3 bases are TGTGCCAGCAGGAATTTACAGGGTTCAGATACGCAGTATTTT. Encoded protein: CASRNLQGSDTQYF.

This clonotype was seen more than once but under ten times. Sequence at one end of the junction differs from germline and may be a read error. The J gene is TRBJ1-4, the V gene TRBV10-2, with D uncertain. Germline V gene sequence: CDR1 WSHSY, CDR2 SAAADI. The CDR3 loop spans 12 amino acids. This CDR3 reads CASSRSNENLFF. DNA of the CDR3: TGCGCCAGCAGTCGGAGTAATGAAAATCTGTTTTTT.

This clonotype was recorded at least ten times. As DNA, the CDR3 is TGTGCCAGTAGTATAGTAGTGGGGACGGTTTATAGCAATCAGCCCCAGCATTTT. This codes for CASSIVVGTVYSNQPQHF. The rearrangement links TRBV19 to TRBJ1-5, with a weak D call TRBD1 (5 bases). Germline V gives CDR1 LNHDA, CDR2 SQIVND (reference sequence). CDR3 length: 18 residues. Deletions cut 1 base from V and 0 bases from J, with 16 bases between. Variable domain in full (rest from reference TRBV19 and TRBJ1-5): DGGITQSPKYLFRKEGQNVTLSCEQNLNHDAMYWYRQDPGQGLRLIYYSQIVNDFQKGDIAEGYSVSREKKESFPLTVTSAQKNPTAFYLCASSIVVGTVYSNQPQHFGDGTRLSIL.